A single sample gave rise to the 27 T cell receptor beta chains below, sequenced in a study of blood T cell repertoires in COVID-19. The data were produced by immunoSEQ multiplex PCR, yet TCRdb's version contains in-frame clones alone and is incomplete. The repertoire holds approximately 150,000 clones, with roughly 87% as singletons. What was sequenced was peripheral blood. The source is a woman aged 60-75 years with active or convalescent COVID-19.

This clone was picked up a small number of times. The chain is built from TRBV25-1 and TRBJ1-4; D is perhaps TRBD1 (6 bases). Germline CDR1 is MGHDK and CDR2 is SYGVNS. CDR3 length equals 14 residues. Trimming took off 3 bases at V and 6 bases at J, with 11 bases between the two ends. The CDR3 DNA is TGTGCCAGCAGTGAGCCACGGACAGATGAAAAACTGTTTTTT. Translated: CASSEPRTDEKLFF.

The chain combines TRBV19 with TRBJ2-7, with 8 bases identical to TRBD2. V gave up 4 bases and J gave up 0 bases; unmatched junction bases: 8. CDR3 size: 16 residues. Germline V lookup: CDR1 LNHDA, CDR2 SQIVND (reference sequence). The CDR3 DNA reads TGTGCCAGTAGTACAACCGGGACTAGAAGCTCCTACGAGCAGTACTTC. Protein sequence: CASSTTGTRSSYEQYF.

This CDR3 is CASSQDPTSSEQYF. CDR3 bases: TGTGCCAGCAGCCAAGATCCGACTAGTAGCGAGCAGTACTTC. This chain connects TRBV14 to TRBJ2-7, with D perhaps TRBD2 (6 bases). V lost 0 bases, J lost 6 bases, and 12 bases lay in between. Germline CDR1 SGHDN, CDR2 FVKESK. This CDR3 comprises 14 residues.

The chain couples TRBV4-3 to TRBJ2-7; 16 bases fit TRBD2. The V gene end was trimmed by 0 bases and the J gene end by 3 bases; junction bases not matched to a gene: 11. CDR1 is LGHNA, CDR2 YSLEER, per germline. The CDR3 is 20 amino acids. The CDR3 loop is CASSQDLGLAGGRTYYEQYF. DNA for the CDR3: TGCGCCAGCAGCCAAGATTTGGGACTAGCGGGGGGGCGAACCTACTACGAGCAGTACTTC.

V is TRBV13 and J is TRBJ2-5; the match to TRBD2 covers 8 bases. CDR1 and CDR2 from the germline V gene are PRHDT and FYEKMQ (reference sequence). The CDR3 is 15 amino acids. V dropped 4 bases and J dropped 5; count of bases not matched to a gene: 9. CDR3 protein: CASSYKRGPGETQYF. The CDR3 nucleotides read TGTGCCAGCAGCTATAAGCGGGGGCCAGGGGAGACCCAGTACTTC.

V usage is TRBV3-1 (or the pseudogene TRBV3-2) and J usage is TRBJ1-2, with 9 bases fitting TRBD1. Germline V lookup: CDR1 LGHDT, CDR2 YNNKEL (reference sequence). V trimming: 4 bases; J trimming: 5 bases; junction bases outside the gene matches: 17. The CDR3 extends over 18 amino acids. The CDR3 loop is CASSPHPEGQGRFYGYTF. CDR3 sequence (DNA): TGTGCCAGCAGCCCCCATCCAGAAGGACAGGGGCGCTTTTATGGCTACACCTTC.

This sequence joins TRBV4-3 and TRBJ2-5; no reliable D call. Germline CDR1 reads LGHNA; CDR2 reads YSLEER. Trimming took 0 bases from V and 1 from J, leaving 6 bases between them. CDR3 length: 14 amino acids. As DNA, the CDR3 is TGCGCCAGCAGCCAAGATTACGGCCAAGAGACCCAGTACTTC. It encodes CASSQDYGQETQYF.

This chain connects TRBV12-3 or TRBV12-4 to TRBJ2-1; 8 positions match TRBD1. Germline trimming cut 8 bases from V and 5 bases from J; bases unmatched to any gene: 2. The CDR3 sequence is 12 residues long. The CDR3 region is CASGTGNNEQFF. The CDR3 coding sequence is TGTGCCAGCGGGACAGGTAACAATGAGCAGTTCTTC.

The chain recombines TRBV21-1 with TRBJ2-3; TRBD2 was called by the table and not checked on the DNA. TRBV21-1 is assigned pseudogene status. The CDR3 extends over 15 amino acids. CDR3 nucleotide sequence: TGTGCCAGCAGCGCCCGGGTCCCTAGCACAGATACGCAGTATTTT. It yields the protein CASSARVPSTDTQYF.

This chain connects TRBV12-5 to TRBJ2-5, with 8 bases that match TRBD1. The ends lost 6 bases at V and 3 bases at J; junction bases unmatched: 6. Germline values: CDR1 LGHNT, CDR2 FRNRAP. The CDR3 runs to 14 residues. The CDR3 reads CASGWTGWEETQYF. CDR3 bases: TGTGCTAGTGGGTGGACAGGGTGGGAAGAGACCCAGTACTTC.

The chain employs TRBV4-3 and TRBJ2-1; the D gene is possibly TRBD2 (5 bases). CDR1 is LGHNA, CDR2 YSLEER, per germline. The CDR3 runs to 17 residues. Trimming removed 1 base from V and 4 bases from J, with 17 bases in between. The DNA for the CDR3 is TGCGCCAGCAGCCAAGCTGTCGGGGTGGACCTGTACAATGAGCAGTTCTTC. Translating gives CASSQAVGVDLYNEQFF.

The rearrangement joins TRBV9 to TRBJ2-1, with TRBD2 matching over 10 bases. This CDR3 contains 17 residues. Germline CDR1 SGDLS, CDR2 YYNGEE. The V segment lost 3 bases and the J segment 3 bases; nucleotides outside the gene matches: 9. Written as DNA, the CDR3 is TGTGCCAGCAGCGAGTGGGCTAGCGGGGGCCTCTACAATGAGCAGTTCTTC. This translates into CASSEWASGGLYNEQFF.

The chain combines TRBV6-5 with TRBJ2-3, with a tentative D call TRBD2 (5 bases). V was clipped by 2 bases and J by 5 bases, with 11 bases between them. CDR1 and CDR2 (germline): MNHEY, SVGAGI. CDR3 length: 14 amino acids. The CDR3 region has the DNA TGTGCCAGCAGTTACAGTACCCGGGGAGATACGCAGTATTTT. Translated, it gives CASSYSTRGDTQYF.

The chain couples TRBV4-1 to TRBJ1-3, with 7 bases aligning to TRBD1. CDR3 length: 17 amino acids. Trimming removed 2 bases from V and 0 bases from J; junction bases left unmatched: 7. CDR1 and CDR2 (germline): MGHRA, YSYEKL. CDR3 protein: CASSQHPRQGSGNTIYF. CDR3 nucleotide sequence: TGCGCCAGCAGCCAACACCCGCGACAGGGCTCTGGAAACACCATATATTTT.

The chain recombines TRBV11-3 with TRBJ2-2; 9 bases are shared with TRBD1. CDR1 and CDR2 from the germline V gene are SGHNT and YENEEA. CDR3 length equals 13 residues. V trimming: 4 bases; J trimming: 8 bases; junction bases outside the gene matches: 2. CDR3 residues: CASSWGQGGELFF. The DNA for the CDR3 is TGTGCCAGCAGCTGGGGACAGGGAGGGGAGCTGTTTTTT.

CDR3 DNA sequence: TGTGCCAGCAGCCTAACCGGAGGTATGGGTGAAGCTTTCTTT. The encoded protein is CASSLTGGMGEAFF. This sequence joins TRBV6-6 and TRBJ1-1; D not certain. The CDR3 covers 14 residues. The V gene lost 6 bases and the J gene lost 7 bases, with 18 bases spanning the gap. The germline CDR1 and CDR2 sequences are MNHNY and SVGAGI (reference sequence).

For the CDR3, the DNA is TGTGCCAGCAGTGAACAGGGGGCAGGGGAGCAGTACTTC. This encodes CASSEQGAGEQYF. The rearrangement joins TRBV2 to TRBJ2-7; 8 bases map to TRBD1. The CDR3 runs 13 residues. The V gene end was trimmed by 2 bases and the J gene end by 7 bases; junction bases not matched to a gene: 4. Germline CDR1 reads SNHLY; CDR2 reads FYNNEI. Filled out from reference TRBV2 and TRBJ2-7, the complete variable domain reads EPEVTQTPSHQVTQMGQEVILRCVPISNHLYFYWYRQILGQKVEFLVSFYNNEISEKSEIFDDQFSVERPDGSNFTLKIRSTKLEDSAMYFCASSEQGAGEQYFGPGTRLTVT.

This sequence joins TRBV6-2 or TRBV6-3 and TRBJ1-5; 8 nucleotides agree with TRBD1. Germline CDR1 is MNHEY and CDR2 is SVGEGT. V shed 6 bases and J 0 bases; nucleotides not matched to a gene: 4. CDR3 length equals 15 residues. CDR3 in amino acids: CASSPDRDSNQPQHF. CDR3 sequence (DNA): TGTGCCAGCAGCCCGGACAGGGATAGCAATCAGCCCCAGCATTTT.

The gene calls are TRBV5-1 and TRBJ2-7; D call uncertain. V dropped 3 bases and J dropped 2 bases, with 3 bases sitting between them. Germline V gene data show CDR1 as SGHRS and CDR2 as YFSETQ. The CDR3 spans 11 residues. CDR3 loop: CASSSTYEQYF. The DNA for the CDR3 is TGCGCCAGCAGCTCAACCTACGAGCAGTACTTC. The whole variable domain, remainder taken from reference TRBV5-1 and TRBJ2-7, is KAGVTQTPRYLIKTRGQQVTLSCSPISGHRSVSWYQQTPGQGLQFLFEYFSETQRNKGNFPGRFSGRQFSNSRSEMNVSTLELGDSALYLCASSSTYEQYFGPGTRLTVT.

This sequence joins TRBV30 and TRBJ1-6; 9 nucleotides line up with TRBD1. V lost 7 bases, J lost 7 bases, and 8 bases stayed unmatched. Germline V gene sequence: CDR1 GTSNPN, CDR2 SVGIG (reference sequence). The CDR3 covers 14 residues. The CDR3 DNA reads TGTGCCTTAACGGGACAGGGCAAGAATTCACCCCTCCACTTT. Translation gives CALTGQGKNSPLHF. Full variable domain (remainder filled in from reference TRBV30 and TRBJ1-6): SQTIHQWPATLVQPVGSPLSLECTVEGTSNPNLYWYRQAAGRGLQLLFYSVGIGQISSEVPQNLSASRPQDRQFILSSKKLLLSDSGFYLCALTGQGKNSPLHFGNGTRLTVT.

The chain is built from TRBV15 and TRBJ1-1; D remains unclear. Germline V lookup: CDR1 LNHNV, CDR2 YYDKDF (reference sequence). V was cut by 2 bases and J by 6 bases, with 10 bases left in between. The CDR3 runs 13 residues. The CDR3 sequence is CATSRSEDSEAFF. The DNA for the CDR3 is TGTGCCACCAGCAGATCTGAGGACTCTGAAGCTTTCTTT.

The chain links TRBV2 to TRBJ2-7; weak D call: TRBD1 (6 bases). V lost 4 bases and J lost 5, with 15 bases in between. Germline-derived CDR1 and CDR2 are SNHLY and FYNNEI. This CDR3 spans 14 amino acids. CDR3 coding DNA: TGTGCCAGCAGTGCGGACAGCGCAGGGGACGAGCAGTACTTC. It encodes CASSADSAGDEQYF.

For the CDR3, the DNA is TGTGCCAGCAGCTCCGAGGCGAACAGGCCCTACGAGCAGTACTTC. This sequence encodes CASSSEANRPYEQYF. This chain joins TRBV13 and TRBJ2-7; D might be TRBD1 (5 bases). The CDR3 sequence is 15 residues long. With 4 bases removed from V and 2 bases from J, the gap between germline ends came to 15 bases. CDR1 is PRHDT, CDR2 FYEKMQ, per germline (reference sequence).

This clone has just one count. V gene TRBV7-8 combines with J gene TRBJ1-1; D possibly corresponds to TRBD1 (6 bases). Trimming took 1 base from V and 5 from J, leaving 11 bases between them. This CDR3 is 14 amino acids long. Germline CDR1 SGHVS, CDR2 FQNEAQ. The CDR3 sequence is CASSLVQGSTEAFF. DNA for the CDR3: TGTGCCAGCAGCTTAGTTCAGGGGAGTACTGAAGCTTTCTTT. Variable domain in full (rest from reference TRBV7-8 and TRBJ1-1): GAGVSQSPRYKVAKRGQDVALRCDPISGHVSLFWYQQALGQGPEFLTYFQNEAQLDKSGLPSDRFFAERPEGSVSTLKIQRTQQEDSAVYLCASSLVQGSTEAFFGQGTRLTVV.

The rearrangement joins TRBV10-3 to TRBJ2-2; 8 bases are a match to TRBD1. The CDR3 sequence is 16 residues long. The germline V gene has CDR1 ENHRY and CDR2 SYGVKD. Trimming took 0 bases from V and 2 from J; bases not matched to a gene: 2. The CDR3 protein is CAISESAGGNTGELFF. The CDR3 DNA reads as TGTGCCATCAGTGAGTCGGCAGGGGGCAACACCGGGGAGCTGTTTTTT.

The CDR3 DNA sequence: TGTGCCAGCAGTGAGCGGATCCCCACCGGGGAGCTGTTTTTT. It translates to CASSERIPTGELFF. This chain connects TRBV25-1 to TRBJ2-2; the D is unclear. Germline V gives CDR1 MGHDK, CDR2 SYGVNS. V was pared by 3 bases and J by 4 bases, with 9 bases between. This CDR3 has 14 residues. Complete variable domain (other parts from reference TRBV25-1 and TRBJ2-2): EADIYQTPRYLVIGTGKKITLECSQTMGHDKMYWYQQDPGMELHLIHYSYGVNSTEKGDLSSESTVSRIRTEHFPLTLESARPSHTSQYLCASSERIPTGELFFGEGSRLTVL.

The chain joins TRBV2 to TRBJ2-7; perhaps TRBD1 as D (6 bases). The CDR3 has 16 residues. Trimming left V 6 bases short and J 8 bases short, with 26 bases between. Germline-derived CDR1 and CDR2 are SNHLY and FYNNEI. CDR3 amino acids: CASRFGVAGTTEKQYF. CDR3 nucleotides: TGTGCCAGCAGGTTCGGGGTTGCCGGGACAACCGAAAAGCAGTACTTC.